The entry below describes one T cell receptor (beta chain). This clonotype has only a few counts. The antigen this receptor binds is unknown. Base qualities are not recorded, but no much larger clone differs from it by a single base. The sample originates from a study of T cell repertoires in cytomegalovirus infection (dated by TCRdb to between 2018 and 2021). The study in broad terms: Donor HLA type was relevant to the analysis, because carriage of CMV infection together with the matching HLA type was indicated by public TCR beta signatures. Points the paper makes about the study in general: Cumulative frequency of public TCR beta family members discriminated carriers of CMV infection plus the relevant HLA type in this cohort and an independent approximately 350-donor cohort. In the ex vivo response, HLA-C-restricted CMV-specific TCR beta clonotypes were dominant, and in two of eight donors the single most frequent clonotype came from this HLA-C-restricted group.

Sequences KGHDR (CDR1) and SFDVKD (CDR2) are obtained from the germline V gene. The CDR3 contains 12 residues, cysteine and phenylalanine counted. Only the CDR3 DNA stays, 36 bases, in frame from base 1. The V end loses 3 bases and the J end loses 11 bases, and a stretch of 12 bases separates them. Sequenced using an Illumina HiSeq 1500. TCRdb itself trimmed the public reads at Q25 with fastp, ran MiXCR and retained productive beta chains. Rows with a matching CDR3 protein are joined into one entry that keeps the most common DNA and genes. The sample records roughly 230,000 distinct CDR3 sequences, more than 15% of which are singletons. Together, the top ten hold around half of the sample.

Recombination joined TRBV24-1 with TRBJ1-1, and perhaps TRBD1 as D gene, on 5 matching bases. The receptor was derived from a human donor in good health (CMV status not recorded). Some clones in this sample may be carry-over from other donors' samples. Sequenced sample: CD8+ T cells from PBMCs. The CDR3 is CATSDASGLAFF. DNA sequence: TGTGCCACCAGTGATGCATCAGGGTTGGCTTTCTTT.